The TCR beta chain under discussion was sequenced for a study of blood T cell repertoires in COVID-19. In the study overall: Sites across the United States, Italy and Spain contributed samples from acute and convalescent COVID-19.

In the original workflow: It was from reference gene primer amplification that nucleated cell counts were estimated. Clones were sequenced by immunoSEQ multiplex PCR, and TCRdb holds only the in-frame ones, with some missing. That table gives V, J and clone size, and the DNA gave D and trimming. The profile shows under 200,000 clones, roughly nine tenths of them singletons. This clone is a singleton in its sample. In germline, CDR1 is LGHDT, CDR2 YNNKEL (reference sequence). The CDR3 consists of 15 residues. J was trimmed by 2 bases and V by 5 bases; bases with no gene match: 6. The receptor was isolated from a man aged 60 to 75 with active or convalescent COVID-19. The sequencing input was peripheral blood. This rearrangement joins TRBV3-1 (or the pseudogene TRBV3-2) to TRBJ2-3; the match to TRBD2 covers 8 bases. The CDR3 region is CASSTGLAPTDTQYF. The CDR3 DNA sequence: TGTGCCAGCAGCACAGGACTAGCTCCCACAGATACGCAGTATTTT.